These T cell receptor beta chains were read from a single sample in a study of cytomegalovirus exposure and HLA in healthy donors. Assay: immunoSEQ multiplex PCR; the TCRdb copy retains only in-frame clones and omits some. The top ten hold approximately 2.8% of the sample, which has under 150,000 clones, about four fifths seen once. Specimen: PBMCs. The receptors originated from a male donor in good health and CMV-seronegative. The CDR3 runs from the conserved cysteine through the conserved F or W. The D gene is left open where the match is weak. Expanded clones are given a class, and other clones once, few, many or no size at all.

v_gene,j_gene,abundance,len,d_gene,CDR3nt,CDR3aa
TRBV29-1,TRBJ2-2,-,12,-,TGCAGCGTACATAGCGCGACCGGGGAGCTGTTTTTT,CSVHSATGELFF
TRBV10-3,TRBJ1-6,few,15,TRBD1,TGTGCCATCAGTGAATCGGGACAGGCCAATTCACCCCTCCACTTT,CAISESGQANSPLHF
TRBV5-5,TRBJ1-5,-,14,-,TGTGCCAGCAGCACCGACTCTTTTAATCAGCCCCAGCATTTT,CASSTDSFNQPQHF
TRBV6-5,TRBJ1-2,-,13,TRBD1,TGTGCCAGCACCAGGACAGGAAACTATGGCTACACCTTC,CASTRTGNYGYTF
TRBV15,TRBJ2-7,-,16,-,TGTGCCACCAGCAGAGATATCGGCAGGGGGGTCCACGAGCAGTACTTC,CATSRDIGRGVHEQYF
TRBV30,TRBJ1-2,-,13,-,TGTGCCTGGAGTGCTCAGGATACCTATGGCTACACCTTC,CAWSAQDTYGYTF
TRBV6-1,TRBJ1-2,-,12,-,TGTGCCAGCAGTGAACCCCTTTATGGCTACACCTTC,CASSEPLYGYTF
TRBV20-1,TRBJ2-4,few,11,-,TGCAGTGCTAGAGTGGGCAGCCCCCAGTACTTC,CSARVGSPQYF
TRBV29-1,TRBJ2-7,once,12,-,TGCAGCGTAGAACAGGGTCCCTACGAGCAGTACTTC,CSVEQGPYEQYF
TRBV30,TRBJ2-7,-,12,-,TGTGCCTGGGAAGGGGGCTCCTACGAGCAGTACTTC,CAWEGGSYEQYF
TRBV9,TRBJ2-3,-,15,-,TGTGCCAGCACCGTCGGAGGGAGTGGCACAGATACGCAGTATTTT,CASTVGGSGTDTQYF
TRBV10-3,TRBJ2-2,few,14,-,TGTGCCATCAGTACCAGGGATAACACCGGGGAGCTGTTTTTT,CAISTRDNTGELFF
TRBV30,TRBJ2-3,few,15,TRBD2,TGTGCCTGGAGTGGTGGGAGGGCCGGGGCAGATACGCAGTATTTT,CAWSGGRAGADTQYF
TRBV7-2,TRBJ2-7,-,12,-,TGTGCCAGCAGCCAGAGACAGCGCGAGCAGTACTTC,CASSQRQREQYF
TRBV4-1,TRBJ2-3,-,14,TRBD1,TGCGCCAGCACCCGACAGGGACGTTTGGATACGCAGTATTTT,CASTRQGRLDTQYF
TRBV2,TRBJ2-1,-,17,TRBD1,TGTGCCAGCAGGGGGGCTGGGACAGGGGGCGCCTACAATGAGCAGTTCTTC,CASRGAGTGGAYNEQFF
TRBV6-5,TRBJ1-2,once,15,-,TGTGCCAGCAGTTACGACAGCTTAAGTAACTATGGCTACACCTTC,CASSYDSLSNYGYTF
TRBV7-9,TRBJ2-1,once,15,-,TGTGCCAGCAGCCCCTCAGGGAGGACCTACAATGAGCAGTTCTTC,CASSPSGRTYNEQFF
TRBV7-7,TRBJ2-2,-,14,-,TGTGCTAGCAGCTTAGCGAGGAACACCGGGGAGCTGTTTTTT,CASSLARNTGELFF
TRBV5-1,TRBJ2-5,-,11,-,TGCGCCAGCAGCCCTGAAGAGACCCAGTACTTC,CASSPEETQYF
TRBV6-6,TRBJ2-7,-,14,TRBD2,TGTGCCACTTCACACGGGACTAGCGGTAACGAGCAGTACTTC,CATSHGTSGNEQYF
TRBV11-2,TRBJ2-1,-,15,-,TGTGCCAGCAGCTCACTCAGGGGCTCCTACAATGAGCAGTTCTTC,CASSSLRGSYNEQFF
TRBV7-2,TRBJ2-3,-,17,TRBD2,TGTGCCAGCAGCCCGCCCGGGACTAGCGGGGGCACAGATACGCAGTATTTT,CASSPPGTSGGTDTQYF
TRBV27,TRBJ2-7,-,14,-,TGTGCCAGCAGTTTATCATACAGGGTACACGAGCAGTACTTC,CASSLSYRVHEQYF
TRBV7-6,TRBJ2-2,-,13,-,TGTGCCAGCAGCCGACAGAACACCGGGGAGCTGTTTTTT,CASSRQNTGELFF
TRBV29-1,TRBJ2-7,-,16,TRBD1,TGCAGCGTTGAAGGTGGGACAGGGTTGTACGACTACGAGCAGTACTTC,CSVEGGTGLYDYEQYF
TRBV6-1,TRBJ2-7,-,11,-,TGTGCCAGCCGGAGGGCCTACGAGCAGTACTTC,CASRRAYEQYF
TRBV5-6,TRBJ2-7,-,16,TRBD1,TGTGCCAGCAGCTTGGGGACAGGGGTTTTTACCTACGAGCAGTACTTC,CASSLGTGVFTYEQYF
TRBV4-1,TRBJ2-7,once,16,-,TGCGCCAGCAGCCAAGGCCTCGGCAGGGGTTCCTACGAGCAGTACTTC,CASSQGLGRGSYEQYF
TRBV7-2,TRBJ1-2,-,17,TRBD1,TGTGCCAGCAGTACCGGGACAGGACCTCAAGCTAACTATGGCTACACCTTC,CASSTGTGPQANYGYTF
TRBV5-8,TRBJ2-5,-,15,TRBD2,TGTGCCAGCAGCTTGCAGGGCGGGGGGGAAGAGACCCAGTACTTC,CASSLQGGGEETQYF
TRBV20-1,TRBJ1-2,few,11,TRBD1,TGCAGTGCTGGACAGGGGACCGGCTACACCTTC,CSAGQGTGYTF
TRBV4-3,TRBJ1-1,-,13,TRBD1,TGCGCCAGCAGCCAAGGGACAGGGTGGGAAGCTTTCTTT,CASSQGTGWEAFF
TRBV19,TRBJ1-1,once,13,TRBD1,TGTGCCAGCCGACCGGGACAGGAGTGTGAAGCTTTCTTT,CASRPGQECEAFF
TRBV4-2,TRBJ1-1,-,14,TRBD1,TGTGCCAGCAGCCAAACAGGGGGCGAGACTGAAGCTTTCTTT,CASSQTGGETEAFF
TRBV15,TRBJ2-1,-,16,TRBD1,TGTGCCACCGGGACAGGGGGTTCTACCCCCTACAATGAGCAGTTCTTC,CATGTGGSTPYNEQFF
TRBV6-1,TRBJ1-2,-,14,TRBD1,TGTGCCAGCAGTGAAGGAGGGACAGAGTATGGCTACACCTTC,CASSEGGTEYGYTF
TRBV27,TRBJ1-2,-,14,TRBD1,TGTGCCAGCAGTTCAGGGACAGGGGGCTATGGCTACACCTTC,CASSSGTGGYGYTF
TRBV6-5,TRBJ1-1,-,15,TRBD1,TGTGCCAGCAGTTACTCGGCGACAGGGACGGTTGAAGCTTTCTTT,CASSYSATGTVEAFF
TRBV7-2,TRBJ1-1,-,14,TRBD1,TGTGCCAGCAGCCCTGACAGGGGCGTCACTGAAGCTTTCTTT,CASSPDRGVTEAFF
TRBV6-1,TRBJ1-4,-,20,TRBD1,TGTGCCAGCAGTGGGGTCCAGGGGGCCCCGCCGCCTGCAACTAATGAAAAACTGTTTTTT,CASSGVQGAPPPATNEKLFF
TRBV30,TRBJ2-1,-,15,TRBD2,TGTGCCTGGAGTCCTAGGACTAGCGGGAGGAATGAGCAGTTCTTC,CAWSPRTSGRNEQFF
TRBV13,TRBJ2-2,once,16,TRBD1,TGTGCCAGCGACGGCTGGACAGGGTCTGGAACCGGGGAGCTGTTTTTT,CASDGWTGSGTGELFF
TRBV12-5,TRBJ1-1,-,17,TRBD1,TGTGCTAGTGGTTTTTCGCCGGGACAGACCTTGAACACTGAAGCTTTCTTT,CASGFSPGQTLNTEAFF
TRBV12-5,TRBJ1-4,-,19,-,TGTGCTAGTGGTTTGGCCCTCGGCGGGTCAGTACGAGTTACTGAAAAACTGTTTTTT,CASGLALGGSVRVTEKLFF